This entry concerns a single T cell receptor (beta chain). This entry belongs to a study of PD-1 blockade in mismatch repair-deficient tumors. Profiled with immunoSEQ multiplex PCR; TCRdb holds only in-frame clones, not every one. The repertoire holds about 68,000 clones, with around four fifths as singletons. A few pembrolizumab responders had their TCRs sequenced. V lost 3 bases, J lost 0 bases, and 3 bases stayed unmatched. This CDR3 comprises 15 residues. Looked up from germline, CDR1 is KGHSH and CDR2 is LQKENI. The chain employs TRBV18 and TRBJ2-3, with TRBD1 matching 7 bases. The sample consisted of peripheral blood, taken 2 weeks after starting pembrolizumab. The receptor comes from an adult with mismatch repair-deficient cancer. The CDR3: CASSPTGASTDTQYF. The CDR3 nucleotides read TGTGCCAGCTCACCCACAGGGGCTAGCACAGATACGCAGTATTTT. The variable domain in full, with the rest retrieved from reference TRBV18 and TRBJ2-3, is NAGVMQNPRHLVRRRGQEARLRCSPMKGHSHVYWYRQLPEEGLKFMVYLQKENIIDESGMPKERFSAEFPKEGPSILRIQQVVRGDSAAYFCASSPTGASTDTQYFGPGTRLTVL.